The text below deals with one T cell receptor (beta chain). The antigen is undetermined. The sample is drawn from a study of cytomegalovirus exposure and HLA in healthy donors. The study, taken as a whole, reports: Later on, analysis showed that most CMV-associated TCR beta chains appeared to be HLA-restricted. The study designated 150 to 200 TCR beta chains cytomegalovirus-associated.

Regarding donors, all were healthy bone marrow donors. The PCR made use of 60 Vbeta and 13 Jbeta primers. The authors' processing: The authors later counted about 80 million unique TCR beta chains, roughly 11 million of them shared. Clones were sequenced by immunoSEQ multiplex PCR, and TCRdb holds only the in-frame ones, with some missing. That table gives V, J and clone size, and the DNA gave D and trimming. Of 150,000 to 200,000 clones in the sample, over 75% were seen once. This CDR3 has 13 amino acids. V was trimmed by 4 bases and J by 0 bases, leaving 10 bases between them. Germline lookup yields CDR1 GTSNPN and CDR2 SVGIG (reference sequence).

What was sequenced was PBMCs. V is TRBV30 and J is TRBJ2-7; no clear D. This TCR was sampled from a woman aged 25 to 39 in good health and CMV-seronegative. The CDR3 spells CAWMRSNSYEQYF. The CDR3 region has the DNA TGTGCCTGGATGAGGAGTAACTCCTACGAGCAGTACTTC.